The 29 T cell receptor beta chains below all came from one sample that was sequenced in a study of response to subunit inactivated influenza vaccine. TCRdb called the RT-PCR reads again in MiXCR, with one record for every CDR3 protein. The profile covers under 550,000 distinct CDR3 sequences, with around 8% appearing a single time and around 13% taken by the ten largest. The material was PBMCs from blood, obtained roughly 24 months after vaccination. The receptors shown here come from a man aged 50 to 69 who received an inactivated influenza vaccine.

There are a few counts of this clonotype. V usage is TRBV10-3 and J usage is TRBJ2-7, with 10 bases lining up with TRBD2. The CDR3 contains 16 residues. The germline V gene has CDR1 ENHRY and CDR2 SYGVKD. The junction had 13 bases not matched to a gene; V was cut back by 6 bases and J by 5 bases. The CDR3 nucleotides read TGTGCCATCAGCGAAGACAAGAGGACTAGCGGAGACGAGCAGTACTTC. This gives the protein CAISEDKRTSGDEQYF.

J is TRBJ2-1 and V is TRBV6-1, with 8 positions matching TRBD1. The CDR3 totals 15 residues. J was trimmed by 3 bases and V by 5 bases; bases with no gene match: 6. Per germline, CDR1 MNHNS and CDR2 SASEGT. The CDR3 DNA reads as TGTGCCAGCAGTCGACAGGGGCCGTTCTACAATGAGCAGTTCTTC. Amino acid sequence: CASSRQGPFYNEQFF.

The CDR3 sequence: CSARVVSTDTQYF. Here the CDR3 DNA reads TGCAGTGCTAGAGTCGTTAGCACAGATACGCAGTATTTT. V gene TRBV20-1 combines with J gene TRBJ2-3; no clear D gene. Germline CDR1 reads DFQATT; CDR2 reads SNEGSKA (reference sequence). CDR3 size: 13 residues. The V and J ends lost 1 base and 0 bases respectively, with 5 bases between them.

Only a few counts were recorded for this clonotype. In DNA form, the CDR3 reads TGTGCCAGCAGCGTAGGACCGGGGGCAGCCTACGAGCAGTACTTC. Translation: CASSVGPGAAYEQYF. The chain couples TRBV9 to TRBJ2-7; D tentatively fits TRBD1 or TRBD2 (6 bases each). The CDR3 extends over 15 amino acids. Trimming took 0 bases from V and 2 from J, leaving 12 bases between them. Germline-derived CDR1 and CDR2 are SGDLS and YYNGEE.

This clonotype came up a few times. The V call is TRBV7-8, the J call TRBJ1-3; D is uncertain. Looked up from germline, CDR1 is SGHVS and CDR2 is FQNEAQ. The CDR3 runs 17 residues. The V end lost 5 bases, the J end lost 3 bases, and 20 bases lay between the germline ends. The CDR3 protein is CASSRRWTPSGGNTIYF. In DNA form, the CDR3 reads TGTGCCAGCAGCAGGCGTTGGACGCCCTCGGGTGGAAACACCATATATTTT. Full variable domain (missing parts from reference TRBV7-8 and TRBJ1-3): GAGVSQSPRYKVAKRGQDVALRCDPISGHVSLFWYQQALGQGPEFLTYFQNEAQLDKSGLPSDRFFAERPEGSVSTLKIQRTQQEDSAVYLCASSRRWTPSGGNTIYFGEGSWLTVV.

This clonotype was counted only a few times. The gene calls are TRBV4-1 and TRBJ2-7; 11 bases fit TRBD2. Trimming removed 0 bases from V and 2 bases from J; junction bases left unmatched: 0. The CDR3 extends over 15 amino acids. The germline gives CDR1 MGHRA, CDR2 YSYEKL. CDR3 region: CASSQETSGAYEQYF. The CDR3 nucleotides read TGCGCCAGCAGCCAAGAGACTAGCGGGGCCTACGAGCAGTACTTC.

V gene TRBV28 combines with J gene TRBJ2-7; D is unclear. V lost 6 bases and J 4 bases, leaving 19 bases between the germline ends. The CDR3 runs to 15 residues. Per the germline V gene, CDR1 is MDHEN and CDR2 is SYDVKM. The CDR3 here is CASSPVKLTVYEQYF. Written as DNA, the CDR3 is TGTGCCAGCAGCCCAGTGAAACTGACGGTTTACGAGCAGTACTTC.

The V call is TRBV5-1, the J call TRBJ2-7; tentative D call: TRBD2 (8 bases). Germline V gene sequence: CDR1 SGHRS, CDR2 YFSETQ. This CDR3 has 15 residues. The ends were cut back, 4 bases at V and 0 bases at J, with 14 bases in the middle. The CDR3 is CASSISGDSSYEQYF. The DNA for the CDR3 is TGCGCCAGCAGCATTAGCGGGGACAGCTCCTACGAGCAGTACTTC.

The sample holds a few counts of this clonotype. The chain is built from TRBV20-1 and TRBJ2-7, with 8 bases fitting TRBD2. J gave up 0 bases and V 0 bases, and 13 bases lay outside the gene matches. The CDR3 covers 18 residues. The germline gives CDR1 DFQATT, CDR2 SNEGSKA (reference sequence). CDR3 bases: TGCAGTGCTAGAGATGAAGGGTTGGTAGCGGGGTCCTCCTACGAGCAGTACTTC. Residues: CSARDEGLVAGSSYEQYF.

This clonotype was seen more than once but under ten times. The chain couples TRBV6-1 to TRBJ1-1; 8 bases match TRBD1. The CDR3 sequence is 14 residues long. Germline CDR1 is MNHNS and CDR2 is SASEGT. V was pared by 5 bases and J by 3 bases, with 5 bases of the junction left unmatched. CDR3 sequence reads: CASSKGQGYTEAFF. As DNA, the CDR3 is TGTGCCAGCAGTAAAGGACAGGGCTACACTGAAGCTTTCTTT.

This clonotype was seen a handful of times. This chain joins TRBV12-3 or TRBV12-4 and TRBJ2-7; 7 nucleotides match TRBD1. Germline trimming cut 8 bases from V and 3 bases from J; bases unmatched to any gene: 7. The CDR3 has 13 amino acids. The CDR3 DNA follows: TGTGCCAGCTCCCGGGACAGCATCTACGAGCAGTACTTC. Residues: CASSRDSIYEQYF.

This sequence joins TRBV5-1 and TRBJ1-2, with D perhaps matching TRBD1 (5 bases). Germline V gene lookup returns CDR1 SGHRS and CDR2 YFSETQ. Deletions cut 0 bases from V and 5 bases from J, with 20 bases between. This CDR3 has 17 amino acids. CDR3 DNA sequence: TGCGCCAGCAGCTTGGAGGCTACAGGACTTATTATTTATGGCTACACCTTC. Amino acid sequence: CASSLEATGLIIYGYTF.

The rearrangement links TRBV13 to TRBJ2-7, with 10 bases fitting TRBD2. The CDR3 has 17 amino acids. Germline V lookup: CDR1 PRHDT, CDR2 FYEKMQ (reference sequence). Trimming removed 0 bases from V and 5 bases from J; junction bases left unmatched: 10. The CDR3 DNA is TGTGCCAGCAGCTTAGGGGGTAAGGCTAGCGGGAGACACGAGCAGTACTTC. Translating it yields CASSLGGKASGRHEQYF.

This clonotype was detected a few times. The chain carries TRBV20-1 and TRBJ2-2, with a tentative D call TRBD2 (6 bases). The CDR3 consists of 17 residues. The germline V gene encodes CDR1 DFQATT and CDR2 SNEGSKA (reference sequence). V was cut by 1 base and J by 0 bases, with 15 bases left in between. The DNA for the CDR3 is TGCAGTGCTAGAGTTAGAGGGAGGCCCTCGAACACCGGGGAGCTGTTTTTT. Protein product: CSARVRGRPSNTGELFF.

This clonotype was seen at least ten times. The CDR3: CAISESNTGELFF. As DNA, the CDR3 is TGTGCCATCAGTGAGAGCAACACCGGGGAGCTGTTTTTT. The J gene is TRBJ2-2, the V gene TRBV10-3; D ambiguous. The CDR3 spans 13 residues. V gave up 2 bases and J gave up 2 bases, with 3 bases separating them. Germline CDR1 and CDR2: ENHRY and SYGVKD.

In this sample, this clonotype turned up a few times. The rearrangement uses TRBV7-2 and TRBJ1-4; 10 nucleotides match TRBD1. The germline CDR1 and CDR2 sequences are SGHTA and FQGNSA. The V gene end was trimmed by 3 bases and the J gene end by 6 bases; junction bases not matched to a gene: 4. The CDR3 consists of 15 residues. CDR3 region: CASSFFGTGDEKLFF. CDR3 DNA: TGTGCCAGCAGCTTTTTTGGGACAGGGGATGAAAAACTGTTTTTT.

This clonotype came up many times. The CDR3 DNA reads as TGTGCCACCAGTGGTCAGGGCACAGATACGCAGTATTTT. Encoded protein: CATSGQGTDTQYF. V is TRBV24-1 and J is TRBJ2-3; D remains ambiguous. The V gene's germline CDR1 is KGHDR and CDR2 SFDVKD. This CDR3 is built from 13 residues. Trimming removed 5 bases at V and 1 base at J, with 6 bases between.

The CDR3 reads CASSTTGGSGPLHF. CDR3 bases: TGTGCCAGCAGCACGACAGGGGGATCGGGTCCCCTCCACTTT. The chain employs TRBV12-3 or TRBV12-4 and TRBJ1-6; TRBD1 aligns across 9 bases. Germline trimming cut 6 bases from V and 13 bases from J; bases unmatched to any gene: 10. The CDR3 consists of 14 residues.

This clonotype was seen repeatedly, ten times or more. V and J are TRBV5-1 and TRBJ2-1; D ambiguous. The length of the CDR3 is 15 residues. Germline V gene data show CDR1 as SGHRS and CDR2 as YFSETQ. V lost 4 bases and J 2 bases, leaving 13 bases between the germline ends. The CDR3 DNA reads as TGCGCCAGCAGCCGTGGGGAAAAAACCTACAATGAGCAGTTCTTC. Translating it yields CASSRGEKTYNEQFF.

This clonotype appeared a few times. The chain is built from TRBV9 and TRBJ2-1; D possibly corresponds to TRBD2 (6 bases). Between the trimmed V and J ends, which lost 4 bases and 2 bases, there was a span of 13 bases. The CDR3 is made up of 15 amino acids. The germline gives CDR1 SGDLS, CDR2 YYNGEE. The CDR3 DNA sequence: TGTGCCAGCAGCTTCCAGGGACTTACCTACAATGAGCAGTTCTTC. Translating it yields CASSFQGLTYNEQFF.

A single count supports this clonotype. V usage is TRBV2 and J usage is TRBJ2-5; 7 positions agree with TRBD2. Looked up from germline, CDR1 is SNHLY and CDR2 is FYNNEI. CDR3 length: 15 residues. Unmatched junction bases numbered 11, after V lost 8 bases and J lost 2 bases. The CDR3 is CASAGTMLVQETQYF. CDR3 DNA: TGTGCCAGCGCCGGGACTATGCTCGTGCAAGAGACCCAGTACTTC. Using reference TRBV2 and TRBJ2-5 for the parts outside the CDR3, the full variable domain is EPEVTQTPSHQVTQMGQEVILRCVPISNHLYFYWYRQILGQKVEFLVSFYNNEISEKSEIFDDQFSVERPDGSNFTLKIRSTKLEDSAMYFCASAGTMLVQETQYFGPGTRLLVL.

This clonotype was detected a few times. The chain carries TRBV12-3 or TRBV12-4 and TRBJ2-3; D call uncertain. Trimming took off 7 bases at V and 2 bases at J, with 7 bases between the two ends. This CDR3 region has 12 residues. The CDR3 nucleotides are TGTGCCAGCAACATATACACAGATACGCAGTATTTT. Protein product: CASNIYTDTQYF.

This clonotype was observed a handful of times. The rearrangement links TRBV5-1 to TRBJ2-7; 9 positions agree with TRBD1. Germline V gene lookup returns CDR1 SGHRS and CDR2 YFSETQ. V gave up 0 bases and J gave up 2 bases; unmatched junction bases: 3. The CDR3 consists of 15 residues. The DNA of the CDR3 is TGCGCCAGCAGCTTGGGGGGACAGGGAACCTACGAGCAGTACTTC. It yields the protein CASSLGGQGTYEQYF.

This clonotype was seen a few times. The chain uses TRBV10-3 and TRBJ2-3; D gene uncertain. V was shortened by 4 bases and J by 5 bases, with 7 bases between the two germline ends. Germline assignment: CDR1 ENHRY and CDR2 SYGVKD. The CDR3 spans 12 residues. This CDR3 reads CAISVSLDTQYF. CDR3 in DNA: TGTGCCATCAGTGTTAGCTTAGATACGCAGTATTTT.

This clonotype was detected many times. The genes are TRBV4-3 and TRBJ1-6; 8 bases line up with TRBD1. Germline CDR1 LGHNA, CDR2 YSLEER. This CDR3 has 16 residues. V dropped 1 base and J dropped 5; count of bases not matched to a gene: 4. The CDR3 sequence: CASSQGGQGHNSPLHF. The CDR3 coding sequence is TGCGCCAGCAGCCAAGGTGGACAGGGACATAATTCACCCCTCCACTTT.

This clonotype was seen a handful of times. The V call is TRBV6-2 or TRBV6-3, the J call TRBJ2-7, with 8 bases that match TRBD1. The CDR3 is 15 residues long. The germline V gene has CDR1 MNHEY and CDR2 SVGEGT. Trimming at V came to 2 bases and at J to 7 bases, leaving 10 bases not matched to a gene. The CDR3 is CASSYPGQVEGEQYF. The CDR3 nucleotides read TGTGCCAGCAGTTACCCGGGACAGGTGGAGGGTGAGCAGTACTTC.

This clonotype is a singleton in its sample. Written as DNA, the CDR3 is TGCAGCGCCCGAGGGACTAGCCCGACCGGGGAGCTGTTTTTT. Translated: CSARGTSPTGELFF. The chain joins TRBV20-1 to TRBJ2-2; 9 nucleotides line up with TRBD2. Looked up from germline, CDR1 is DFQATT and CDR2 is SNEGSKA (reference sequence). The CDR3 sequence is 14 residues long.

This clonotype was counted only a few times. The chain has TRBV29-1 and TRBJ1-3; a possible D gene is TRBD1 (5 bases). Trimming removed 4 bases at V and 0 bases at J, with 10 bases between. The CDR3 is 14 residues long. CDR1 is SQVTM and CDR2 is ANQGSEA in the germline V gene. CDR3: CSVARGNSGNTIYF. CDR3 DNA: TGCAGCGTTGCTCGGGGGAACTCTGGAAACACCATATATTTT.

This clonotype was detected many times. The chain uses TRBV20-1 and TRBJ1-4; D is unresolved. Per the germline V gene, CDR1 is DFQATT and CDR2 is SNEGSKA (reference sequence). There are 15 residues in the CDR3. Trimming took 5 bases from V and 0 from J, leaving 13 bases between them. Here the CDR3 reads CSAGDGVATNEKLFF. CDR3 bases: TGCAGTGCTGGGGATGGGGTTGCAACTAATGAAAAACTGTTTTTT.